Listed below are T cell receptor beta chains from one sample, sequenced in a study of blood T cell repertoires in COVID-19. The assay was immunoSEQ multiplex PCR, and TCRdb's table has in-frame clones only and misses some. The sample includes about 170,000 clones, around 82% of them seen just once. The specimen sequenced was PBMCs or T cells enriched from blood (not recorded which). These receptors were obtained from a woman in her 50s in a cohort exposed to, infected with or recovered from COVID-19 (not recorded which). CDR3s include the opening cysteine and the closing phenylalanine or tryptophan. Fields, in order: V gene, J gene, D gene, CDR3 protein. D genes are given only for firm matches.

>TRBV3-1/TRBV3-2|TRBJ2-5|.
CASSQRGKQETQYF
>TRBV28|TRBJ2-7|.
CASRRTGNNLRGEQYF
>TRBV5-5|TRBJ2-5|.
CASSLEGTGSPGETQYF
>TRBV18|TRBJ2-4|TRBD1
CASSQGQLAKNIQYF
>TRBV14|TRBJ2-5|.
CASSPLDSQETQYF
>TRBV4-2|TRBJ2-7|TRBD2
CASSQDSLAGDEQYF
>TRBV12-3/TRBV12-4|TRBJ1-1|.
CASSFGADTEAFF
>TRBV5-4|TRBJ1-2|.
CASSLVSLANYGYTF
>TRBV5-3|TRBJ2-5|.
CARRGTPTTLETQYF
>TRBV29-1|TRBJ1-2|TRBD1
CSERTGGNGYTF
>TRBV2|TRBJ2-5|.
CASSEAVYPFTETQYF
>TRBV11-2|TRBJ2-1|.
CASSKGVGSTYNEQFF
>TRBV7-8|TRBJ1-3|.
CASSLTTTSGNTIYF
>TRBV3-1/TRBV3-2|TRBJ2-1|.
CASSHRNEQFF
>TRBV9|TRBJ2-1|.
CASSATLRTANNEQFF
>TRBV18|TRBJ2-3|TRBD1
CASSPRTGGRSDTQYF
>TRBV30|TRBJ1-2|.
CAWSHEYSNYGYTF
>TRBV6-5|TRBJ2-7|TRBD1
CASSYSPWDRAYEQYF
>TRBV6-1|TRBJ1-5|.
CASSESVLYNQPQHF
>TRBV24-1|TRBJ2-1|.
CATSDPMTRENEQFF
>TRBV1|TRBJ2-7|.
CTSSQVRAGGPDEQYF
>TRBV5-6|TRBJ1-1|.
CASSFREGPVEAFF
>TRBV27|TRBJ2-3|TRBD2
CASSRGRGYTDTQYF
>TRBV7-9|TRBJ2-2|TRBD1
CASSLGGTGKTGELFF
>TRBV5-4|TRBJ2-2|TRBD1
CASSEGQVNTGELFF
>TRBV28|TRBJ2-1|TRBD2
CASSLAGGVVNEQFF
>TRBV3-1/TRBV3-2|TRBJ2-7|.
CASSGFGEQYF
>TRBV9|TRBJ2-1|TRBD2
CASSVGTTSANEQFF
>TRBV3-1/TRBV3-2|TRBJ1-2|.
CASSPYSSYGYTF
>TRBV19|TRBJ1-5|TRBD1
CASSIEDRANQPQHF
>TRBV5-4|TRBJ1-2|.
CASSLVMGPFNYGYTF
>TRBV7-9|TRBJ1-2|.
CASSLASGGMDGYTF
>TRBV12-3/TRBV12-4|TRBJ2-5|.
CASSLQETQYF
>TRBV5-1|TRBJ2-5|.
CASSSQIQETQYF
>TRBV7-9|TRBJ1-4|.
CASSRGLDGEKLFF
>TRBV15|TRBJ1-2|.
CATSRDREGSEGYTF
>TRBV6-5|TRBJ2-1|.
CASRLNTEQFF
>TRBV11-2|TRBJ2-4|TRBD2
CASSLTSGTSAKNIQYF
>TRBV5-6|TRBJ2-7|.
CASSPYRDEQYF
>TRBV7-2|TRBJ1-5|TRBD1
CASSLVGGESNQPQHF